Presented here are 19 T cell receptor beta chains from one specimen sequenced in a study of human versus mouse CDR3 diversity and MHC coevolution. TCRdb keeps only in-frame clones here, not all; method: immunoSEQ multiplex PCR. Here the sample spans some 80,000 clones, 85% to 95% being singletons. Source material: naive CD4+ T cells from blood. Subset noted: CD45RO-negative CD62L-positive naive CD4 T cells. The receptors were sampled from a person aged 30 to 70 in good health.

This clone has only one observation. The rearrangement links TRBV5-1 to TRBJ2-1, with TRBD2 identical over 10 bases. CDR1 and CDR2 (germline): SGHRS, YFSETQ. Unmatched junction bases numbered 7, after V lost 0 bases and J lost 7 bases. The CDR3 is 16 residues long. The CDR3 DNA is TGCGCCAGCAGCTTGGCGAGCGGGAGGGCCTGGAATGAGCAGTTCTTC. It codes for CASSLASGRAWNEQFF. The full variable domain, its missing parts supplied by reference TRBV5-1 and TRBJ2-1, is KAGVTQTPRYLIKTRGQQVTLSCSPISGHRSVSWYQQTPGQGLQFLFEYFSETQRNKGNFPGRFSGRQFSNSRSEMNVSTLELGDSALYLCASSLASGRAWNEQFFGPGTRLTVL.

The J gene is TRBJ2-7, the V gene TRBV7-6, with D perhaps TRBD1 (5 bases). Germline V gene data show CDR1 as SGHVS and CDR2 as FNYEAQ. Between the trimmed V and J ends, which lost 4 bases and 2 bases, there was a span of 18 bases. There are 16 residues in the CDR3. CDR3 residues: CASSSSPRVPPYEQYF. The CDR3 nucleotides are TGTGCCAGCAGCTCCTCCCCCAGGGTCCCCCCCTACGAGCAGTACTTC.

J is TRBJ1-6 and V is TRBV28; 7 bases match TRBD1. The CDR3 is 13 amino acids. The V and J ends lost 6 bases and 8 bases, in that order; junction bases with no gene match: 4. Per the germline V gene, CDR1 is MDHEN and CDR2 is SYDVKM. CDR3 nucleotides: TGTGCCAGCAGAATAACAGGGGATTCACCCCTCCACTTT. It specifies CASRITGDSPLHF.

The chain is built from TRBV2 and TRBJ2-1; TRBD2 aligns across 7 bases. The germline gives CDR1 SNHLY, CDR2 FYNNEI. The junction had 13 bases not matched to a gene; V was cut back by 6 bases and J by 2 bases. This CDR3 is built from 17 residues. CDR3 DNA: TGTGCCAGCAGAGACATTTTCCTAGCGGCAACCTACAATGAGCAGTTCTTC. It yields the protein CASRDIFLAATYNEQFF.

This chain uses TRBV28 with TRBJ1-1, with a weak D call TRBD1 (6 bases). Trimming removed 5 bases from V and 0 bases from J, with 16 bases in between. Germline lookup yields CDR1 MDHEN and CDR2 SYDVKM. CDR3 length: 16 amino acids. As DNA, the CDR3 is TGTGCCAGCAGTCCAGGGGCAGGGGCCCTGAACACTGAAGCTTTCTTT. Translating gives CASSPGAGALNTEAFF.

The V and J genes are TRBV6-5 and TRBJ2-1; perhaps TRBD1 as D (6 bases). Per germline, CDR1 MNHEY and CDR2 SVGAGI. The ends were cut back, 4 bases at V and 0 bases at J, with 10 bases in the middle. CDR3 length equals 15 residues. CDR3 DNA: TGTGCCAGCAGTTCCAGGGGTAGCTCCTACAATGAGCAGTTCTTC. Residues: CASSSRGSSYNEQFF.

The chain has TRBV29-1 and TRBJ1-4; TRBD1 matches at 9 bases. CDR1 and CDR2 from the germline V gene are SQVTM and ANQGSEA. V shed 6 bases, J shed 7 bases, and the junction held 6 bases outside the gene matches. This CDR3 contains 13 residues. The CDR3 is CSVWDRVGEKLFF. DNA of the CDR3: TGCAGCGTCTGGGACAGGGTCGGTGAAAAACTGTTTTTT.

Here the CDR3 reads CASSLLVASGV. CDR3 sequence (DNA): TGTGCCAGCAGTTTATTGGTGGCTTCCGGGGTC. The chain recombines TRBV28 with TRBJ2-7; D is undetermined. CDR3 length: 11 residues. Germline V gives CDR1 MDHEN, CDR2 SYDVKM.

The chain joins TRBV6-1 to TRBJ2-3, with TRBD1 as a possible D gene (5 bases). This CDR3 is 14 amino acids long. Germline V gene sequence: CDR1 MNHNS, CDR2 SASEGT. V was cut by 7 bases and J by 0 bases, with 11 bases left in between. In DNA form, the CDR3 reads TGTGCCAGCATGGTGACAGCTAGCACAGATACGCAGTATTTT. It encodes CASMVTASTDTQYF.

The chain couples TRBV10-3 to TRBJ1-1; 9 bases match TRBD1. Germline values: CDR1 ENHRY, CDR2 SYGVKD. This CDR3 has 14 residues. Trimming took 6 bases from V and 4 from J; bases not matched to a gene: 6. DNA of the CDR3: TGTGCCATCAGAGAGACAGGGGGTGTCACTGAAGCTTTCTTT. Its protein product is CAIRETGGVTEAFF.

This rearrangement joins TRBV6-5 to TRBJ1-1; unclear D gene. Germline CDR1 is MNHEY and CDR2 is SVGAGI. There are 11 residues in the CDR3. The ends were cut back, 7 bases at V and 4 bases at J, with 7 bases in the middle. Here the CDR3 reads CASTRGTEAFF. DNA of the CDR3: TGTGCCAGCACCAGAGGCACTGAAGCTTTCTTT.

The chain employs TRBV6-1 and TRBJ1-1; unclear D gene. This CDR3 is built from 13 residues. V was pared by 6 bases and J by 1 base, with 9 bases between. Germline CDR1 MNHNS, CDR2 SASEGT. Here the CDR3 reads CASSINKNTEAFF. CDR3 bases: TGTGCCAGCAGCATAAACAAGAACACTGAAGCTTTCTTT.

The chain recombines TRBV6-1 with TRBJ2-1; TRBD2 agrees at 7 bases. Germline trimming cut 2 bases from V and 7 bases from J; bases unmatched to any gene: 14. Germline V gene lookup returns CDR1 MNHNS and CDR2 SASEGT. The CDR3 length is 17 residues. CDR3 nucleotides: TGTGCCAGCAGTGAACAACTAGCGTTTCAGGTATCGAATGAGCAGTTCTTC. Its translation is CASSEQLAFQVSNEQFF.

V gene TRBV7-3 combines with J gene TRBJ2-5; maybe TRBD2 (6 bases). This CDR3 region has 13 residues. Looked up from germline, CDR1 is SGHTA and CDR2 is FQGTGA. V was pared by 3 bases and J by 1 base, with 6 bases between. CDR3 sequence reads: CASSFGSQETQYF. In DNA, the CDR3 is TGTGCCAGCAGCTTCGGGAGCCAAGAGACCCAGTACTTC.

The CDR3 bases are TGCAGCCCAACAGGGGCGGGGGAAGCTTTCTTT. Its protein product is CSPTGAGEAFF. The chain couples TRBV20-1 to TRBJ1-1; 7 nucleotides agree with TRBD1. This CDR3 has 11 amino acids. Germline V lookup: CDR1 DFQATT, CDR2 SNEGSKA (reference sequence).

The J gene is TRBJ1-3, the V gene TRBV27; TRBD1 aligns across 7 bases. This CDR3 comprises 15 residues. CDR1 MNHEY and CDR2 SMNVEV come from the germline V gene (reference sequence). V was pared by 6 bases and J by 0 bases, with 5 bases of the junction left unmatched. Here the CDR3 reads CASREQGSSGNTIYF. The CDR3 region has the DNA TGTGCCAGCAGGGAACAGGGGAGCTCTGGAAACACCATATATTTT.

The chain employs TRBV7-2 and TRBJ2-1; 8 positions agree with TRBD2. The CDR3 consists of 16 residues. Trimming at V came to 3 bases and at J to 0 bases, leaving 4 bases not matched to a gene. Looked up from germline, CDR1 is SGHTA and CDR2 is FQGNSA. This chain's CDR3 is CASSFRGGSSYNEQFF. CDR3 DNA sequence: TGTGCCAGCAGCTTCCGCGGGGGGAGCTCCTACAATGAGCAGTTCTTC.

V usage is TRBV30 and J usage is TRBJ2-1, with 9 bases aligning to TRBD2. This CDR3 has 14 amino acids. Germline trimming cut 4 bases from V and 1 base from J; bases unmatched to any gene: 2. Per the germline V gene, CDR1 is GTSNPN and CDR2 is SVGIG (reference sequence). CDR3 region: CAWILAGSYNEQFF. In nucleotides, the CDR3 is TGTGCCTGGATACTAGCGGGTTCCTACAATGAGCAGTTCTTC. Drawing the rest from reference TRBV30 and TRBJ2-1, the complete variable domain is SQTIHQWPATLVQPVGSPLSLECTVEGTSNPNLYWYRQAAGRGLQLLFYSVGIGQISSEVPQNLSASRPQDRQFILSSKKLLLSDSGFYLCAWILAGSYNEQFFGPGTRLTVL.

The V gene is TRBV5-1, the J gene TRBJ2-5; the D gene is possibly TRBD1 (7 bases). Germline CDR1 and CDR2: SGHRS and YFSETQ. The CDR3 has 14 amino acids. The germline V and J ends were trimmed by 4 bases and 2 bases, with 12 bases remaining between them. The CDR3 DNA is TGCGCCAGCAGCCAGGGGGGCCAGCAAGAGACCCAGTACTTC. It translates to CASSQGGQQETQYF.